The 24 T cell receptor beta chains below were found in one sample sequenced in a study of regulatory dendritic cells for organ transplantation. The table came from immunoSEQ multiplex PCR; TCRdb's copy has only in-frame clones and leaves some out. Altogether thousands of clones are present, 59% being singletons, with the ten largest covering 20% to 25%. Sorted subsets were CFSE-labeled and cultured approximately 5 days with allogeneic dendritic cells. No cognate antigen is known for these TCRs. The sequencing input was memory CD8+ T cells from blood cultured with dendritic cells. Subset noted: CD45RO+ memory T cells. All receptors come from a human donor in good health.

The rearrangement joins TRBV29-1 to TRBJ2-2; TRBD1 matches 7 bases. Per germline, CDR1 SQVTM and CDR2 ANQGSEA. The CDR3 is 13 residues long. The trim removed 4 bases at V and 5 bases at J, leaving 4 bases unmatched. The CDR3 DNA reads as TGCAGCGTTGTACCGACAGGGACCGGGGAGCTGTTTTTT. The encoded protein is CSVVPTGTGELFF.

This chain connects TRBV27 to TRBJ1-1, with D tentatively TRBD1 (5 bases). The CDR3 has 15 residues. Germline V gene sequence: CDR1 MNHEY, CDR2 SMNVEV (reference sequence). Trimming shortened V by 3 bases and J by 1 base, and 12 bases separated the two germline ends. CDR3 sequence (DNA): TGTGCCAGCAGTTTGTCCGCGGGGGGGAACACTGAAGCTTTCTTT. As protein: CASSLSAGGNTEAFF.

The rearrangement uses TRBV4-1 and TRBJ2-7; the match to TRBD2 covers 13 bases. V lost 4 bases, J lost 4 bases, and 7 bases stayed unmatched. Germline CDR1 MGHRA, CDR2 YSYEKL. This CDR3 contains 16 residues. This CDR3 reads CASSLRTSGGIYEQYF. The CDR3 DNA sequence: TGCGCCAGCAGCCTTCGGACTAGCGGGGGTATATACGAGCAGTACTTC.

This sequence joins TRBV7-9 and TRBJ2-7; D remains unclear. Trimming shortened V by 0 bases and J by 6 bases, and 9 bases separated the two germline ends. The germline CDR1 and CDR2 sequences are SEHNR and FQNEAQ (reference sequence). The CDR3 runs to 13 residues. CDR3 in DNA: TGTGCCAGCAGCTTAGCGGAGCTTTCCGAGCAGTACTTC. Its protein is CASSLAELSEQYF.

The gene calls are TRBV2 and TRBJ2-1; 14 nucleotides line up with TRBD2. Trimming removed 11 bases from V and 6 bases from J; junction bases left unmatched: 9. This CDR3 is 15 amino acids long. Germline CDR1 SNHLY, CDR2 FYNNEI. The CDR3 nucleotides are TGTGCCTCACAGGGCGGGACTAGCGGGGGCAATGAGCAGTTCTTC. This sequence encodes CASQGGTSGGNEQFF.

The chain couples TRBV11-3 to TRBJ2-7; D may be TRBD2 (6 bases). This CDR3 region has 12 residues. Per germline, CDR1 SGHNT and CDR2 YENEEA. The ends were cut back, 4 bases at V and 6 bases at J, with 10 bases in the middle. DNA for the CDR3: TGTGCCAGCAGCTCACTAGCTCCCGAGCAGTACTTC. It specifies CASSSLAPEQYF.

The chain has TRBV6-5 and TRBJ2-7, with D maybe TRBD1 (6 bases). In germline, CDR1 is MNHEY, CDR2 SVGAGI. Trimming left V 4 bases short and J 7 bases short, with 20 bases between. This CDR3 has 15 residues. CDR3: CASSSSSTGLSEQYF. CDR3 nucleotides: TGTGCCAGCAGTTCATCATCGACAGGTCTGAGTGAGCAGTACTTC.

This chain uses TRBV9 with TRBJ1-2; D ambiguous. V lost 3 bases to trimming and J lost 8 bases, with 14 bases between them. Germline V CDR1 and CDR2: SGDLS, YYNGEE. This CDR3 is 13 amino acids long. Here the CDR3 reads CASSAGYPEGYTF. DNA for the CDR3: TGTGCCAGCAGCGCCGGGTATCCCGAGGGCTACACCTTC.

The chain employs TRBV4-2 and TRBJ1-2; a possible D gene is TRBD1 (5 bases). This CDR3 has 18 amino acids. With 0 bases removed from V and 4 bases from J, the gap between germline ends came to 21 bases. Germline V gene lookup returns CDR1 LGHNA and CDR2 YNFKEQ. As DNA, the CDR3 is TGTGCCAGCAGCCAAGAGTTCCGGGGGAAAGGTTTTCTCTATGGCTACACCTTC. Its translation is CASSQEFRGKGFLYGYTF.

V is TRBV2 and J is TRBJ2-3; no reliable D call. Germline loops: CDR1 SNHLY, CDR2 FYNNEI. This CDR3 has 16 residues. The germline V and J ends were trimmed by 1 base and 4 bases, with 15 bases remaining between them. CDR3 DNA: TGTGCCAGCAGTGAAGGGCCTTGGGCCCCCGCAGATACGCAGTATTTT. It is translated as CASSEGPWAPADTQYF.

CDR3 nucleotide sequence: TGCGCCAGCAGCCAAGATCCGGGACATCGTTACGAGCAGTACTTC. It yields the protein CASSQDPGHRYEQYF. V gene TRBV4-1 combines with J gene TRBJ2-7; a possible D gene is TRBD1 (6 bases). V was shortened by 0 bases and J by 4 bases, with 13 bases between the two germline ends. The CDR3 consists of 15 residues. CDR1 MGHRA and CDR2 YSYEKL come from the germline V gene.

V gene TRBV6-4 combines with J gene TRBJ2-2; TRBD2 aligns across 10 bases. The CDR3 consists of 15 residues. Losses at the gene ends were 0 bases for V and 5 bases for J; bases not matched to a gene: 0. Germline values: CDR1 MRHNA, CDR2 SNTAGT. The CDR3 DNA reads TGTGCCAGCAGTGACTCTAGCGGGGGGACCGGGGAGCTGTTTTTT. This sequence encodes CASSDSSGGTGELFF.

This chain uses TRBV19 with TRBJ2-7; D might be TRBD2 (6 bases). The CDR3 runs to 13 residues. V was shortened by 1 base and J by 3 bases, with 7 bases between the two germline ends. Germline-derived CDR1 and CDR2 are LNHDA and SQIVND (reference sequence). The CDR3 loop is CASSIGRGYEQYF. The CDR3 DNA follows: TGTGCCAGTAGTATAGGGAGGGGCTACGAGCAGTACTTC.

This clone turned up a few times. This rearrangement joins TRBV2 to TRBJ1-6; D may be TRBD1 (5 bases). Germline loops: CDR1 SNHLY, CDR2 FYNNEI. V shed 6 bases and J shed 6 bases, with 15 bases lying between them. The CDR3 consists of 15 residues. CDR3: CASSDAGTINSPLHF. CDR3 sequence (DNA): TGTGCCAGCAGCGACGCCGGGACTATTAATTCACCCCTCCACTTT.

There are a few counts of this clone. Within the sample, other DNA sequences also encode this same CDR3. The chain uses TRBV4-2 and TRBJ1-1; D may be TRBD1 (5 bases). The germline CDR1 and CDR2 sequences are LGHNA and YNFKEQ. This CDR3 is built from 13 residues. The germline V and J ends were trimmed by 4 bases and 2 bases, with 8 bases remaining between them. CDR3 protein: CASSPQGNTEAFF. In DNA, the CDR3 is TGTGCCAGCAGCCCCCAGGGCAACACTGAAGCTTTCTTT.

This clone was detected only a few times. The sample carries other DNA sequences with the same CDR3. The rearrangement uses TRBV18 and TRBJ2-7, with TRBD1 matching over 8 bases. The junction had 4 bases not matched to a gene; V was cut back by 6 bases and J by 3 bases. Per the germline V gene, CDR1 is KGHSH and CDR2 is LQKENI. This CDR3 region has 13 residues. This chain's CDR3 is CASSPDRVYEQYF. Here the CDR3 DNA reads TGTGCCAGCTCCCCGGACAGGGTCTACGAGCAGTACTTC.

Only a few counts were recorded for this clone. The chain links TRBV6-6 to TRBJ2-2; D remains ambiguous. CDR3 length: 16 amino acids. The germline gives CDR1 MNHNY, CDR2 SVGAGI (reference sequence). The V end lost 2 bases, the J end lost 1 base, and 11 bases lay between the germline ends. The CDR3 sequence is CASSYPYQENTGELFF. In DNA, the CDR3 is TGTGCCAGCAGTTACCCTTACCAGGAGAACACCGGGGAGCTGTTTTTT.

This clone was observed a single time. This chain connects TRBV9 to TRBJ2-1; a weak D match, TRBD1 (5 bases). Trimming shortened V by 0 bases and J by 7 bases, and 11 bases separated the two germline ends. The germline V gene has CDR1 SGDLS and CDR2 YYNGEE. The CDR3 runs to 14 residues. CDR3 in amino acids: CASSVAQGHNEQFF. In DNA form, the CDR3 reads TGTGCCAGCAGCGTAGCCCAGGGTCATAATGAGCAGTTCTTC.

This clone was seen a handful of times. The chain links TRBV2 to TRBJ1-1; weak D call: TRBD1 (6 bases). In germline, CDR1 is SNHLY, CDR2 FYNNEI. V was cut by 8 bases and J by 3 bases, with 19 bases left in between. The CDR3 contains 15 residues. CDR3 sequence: CASEGQPDDYTEAFF. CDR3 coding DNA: TGTGCCAGCGAAGGACAGCCCGATGACTACACTGAAGCTTTCTTT.

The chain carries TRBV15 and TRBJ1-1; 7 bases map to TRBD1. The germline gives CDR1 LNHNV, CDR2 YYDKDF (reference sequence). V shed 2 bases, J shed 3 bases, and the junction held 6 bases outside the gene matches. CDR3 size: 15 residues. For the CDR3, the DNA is TGTGCCACCAGCAGACACAAAGACAGGGACACTGAAGCTTTCTTT. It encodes CATSRHKDRDTEAFF.

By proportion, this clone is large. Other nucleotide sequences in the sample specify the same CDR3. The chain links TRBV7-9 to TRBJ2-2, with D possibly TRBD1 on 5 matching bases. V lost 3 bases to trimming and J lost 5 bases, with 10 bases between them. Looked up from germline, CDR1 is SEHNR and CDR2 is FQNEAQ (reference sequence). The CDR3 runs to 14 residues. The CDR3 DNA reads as TGTGCCAGCAGCTTGACACCAGGGACCGGGGAGCTGTTTTTT. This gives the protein CASSLTPGTGELFF.

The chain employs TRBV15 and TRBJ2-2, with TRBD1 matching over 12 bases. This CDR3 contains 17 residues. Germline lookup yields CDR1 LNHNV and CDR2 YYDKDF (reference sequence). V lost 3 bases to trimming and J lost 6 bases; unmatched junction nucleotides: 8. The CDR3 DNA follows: TGTGCCACCAGCAGTGCGTCCGGGACAGGGGGCTCCGGGGAGCTGTTTTTT. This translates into CATSSASGTGGSGELFF. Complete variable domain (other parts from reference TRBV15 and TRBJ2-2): DAMVIQNPRYQVTQFGKPVTLSCSQTLNHNVMYWYQQKSSQAPKLLFHYYDKDFNNEADTPDNFQSRRPNTSFCFLDIRSPGLGDTAMYLCATSSASGTGGSGELFFGEGSRLTVL.

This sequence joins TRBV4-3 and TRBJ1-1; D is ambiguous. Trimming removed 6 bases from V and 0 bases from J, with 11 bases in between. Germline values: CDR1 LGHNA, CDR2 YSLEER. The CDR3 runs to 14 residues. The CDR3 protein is CASSGGQLNTEAFF. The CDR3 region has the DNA TGCGCCAGCAGTGGAGGGCAGCTGAACACTGAAGCTTTCTTT.

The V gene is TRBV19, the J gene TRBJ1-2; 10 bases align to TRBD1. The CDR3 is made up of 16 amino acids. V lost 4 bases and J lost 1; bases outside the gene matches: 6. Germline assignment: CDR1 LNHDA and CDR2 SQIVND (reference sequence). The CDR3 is CASSNRDRGFNYGYTF. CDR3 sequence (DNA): TGTGCCAGTAGTAACCGGGACAGGGGTTTTAACTATGGCTACACCTTC.